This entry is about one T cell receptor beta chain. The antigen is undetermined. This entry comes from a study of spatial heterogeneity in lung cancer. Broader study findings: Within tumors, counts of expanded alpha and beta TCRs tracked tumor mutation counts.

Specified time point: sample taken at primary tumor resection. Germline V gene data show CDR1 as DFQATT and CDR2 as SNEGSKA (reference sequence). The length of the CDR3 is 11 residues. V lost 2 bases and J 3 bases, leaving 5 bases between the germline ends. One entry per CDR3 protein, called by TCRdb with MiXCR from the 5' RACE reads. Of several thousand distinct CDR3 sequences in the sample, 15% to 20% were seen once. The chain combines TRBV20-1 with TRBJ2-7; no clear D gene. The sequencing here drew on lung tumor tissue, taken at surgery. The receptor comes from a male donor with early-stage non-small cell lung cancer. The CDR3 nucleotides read TGCAGTGCTAGACTCCGCTACGAGCAGTACTTC. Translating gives CSARLRYEQYF.